The rows below give T cell receptor beta chains drawn from one sample of a study of blood T cell repertoires in COVID-19. Method: immunoSEQ multiplex PCR; TCRdb's copy keeps in-frame clones and lacks some. The sample records just over 650,000 clones, 75% to 90% being singletons. The sample taken for sequencing was peripheral blood. The receptors come from a woman younger than 30 with acute or convalescent COVID-19. Both conserved end residues are trimmed from each CDR3. Fields, in order: J gene, V gene, clone size, CDR3 protein. Where a row states a size, it is once, few, many or the class of an expanded clone; other rows omit it.

TRBJ2-1,TRBV9,once,ASSVSGGRNEQF
TRBJ1-2,TRBV19,NA,ASSPSGDGYT
TRBJ1-2,TRBV7-2,NA,ASSLVSGGGYT
TRBJ1-3,TRBV19,NA,ATRGQGSGNTIY
TRBJ2-3,TRBV7-2,once,ASSKPGLASDTQY
TRBJ1-5,TRBV9,NA,ASSVGTGESWEQPQH
TRBJ1-3,TRBV23-1,once,ASTHSGAGEGNTIY
TRBJ1-2,TRBV25-1,NA,ASSGTPGLTPPGYT
TRBJ1-2,TRBV14,NA,ASSPHRSLHT
TRBJ1-2,TRBV6-5,NA,AEGAAYGYT
TRBJ2-1,TRBV2,NA,ASDIARRNEQF
TRBJ1-2,TRBV27,once,ASSLFPGDEYGYT
TRBJ1-2,TRBV4-3,NA,ASSQELSNYGYT
TRBJ2-3,TRBV7-8,NA,ASSLVAGSTDTQY
TRBJ1-5,TRBV9,NA,ASSSGQSNQPQH
TRBJ2-4,TRBV24-1,NA,ATSDRVTGGRIQY
TRBJ2-1,TRBV7-9,NA,ASSSGTGGFNEQF
TRBJ2-1,TRBV5-1,once,ASSYQGTNEQF
TRBJ2-7,TRBV28,NA,ASSPLFRGTHPIYEQY
TRBJ1-1,TRBV27,NA,ASSLLGQGRAEAF
TRBJ2-3,TRBV12-3/TRBV12-4,NA,ASRKGATDTQY
TRBJ1-1,TRBV18,NA,ASSPRTDFMNTEAF
TRBJ1-5,TRBV30,NA,AWSWTGYSNQPQH
TRBJ2-7,TRBV25-1,NA,ASSEYFGAGVLGEQY